This is a list of T cell receptor beta chains from one sample in a study of cytomegalovirus exposure and HLA in healthy donors. Data came from immunoSEQ multiplex PCR; TCRdb stores just in-frame clones and leaves some out. Here the sample spans over 150,000 clones, roughly 80% being singletons. Sample: PBMCs. The receptors were gathered from a human donor in good health. The CDR3 runs from the conserved cysteine through the conserved F or W. The order of the fields is clone size, D gene, V gene, J gene, CDR3 DNA, CDR3 protein. A D gene is named only where the DNA matches it firmly. A clone size is listed for some rows: how often the clone was seen (once, few, many), or a class if it is expanded.

clone_size: NA
d_call: TRBD2
v_call: TRBV6-7
j_call: TRBJ2-2
cdr3_nt: TGTGCCAGCAGGACCGGGACTAGCGGGGGGCCGGACACCGGGGAGCTGTTTTTT
cdr3_aa: CASRTGTSGGPDTGELFF

clone_size: NA
d_call: TRBD2
v_call: TRBV7-9
j_call: TRBJ2-1
cdr3_nt: TGTGCCAGCAGCTTAGGAGGCGGGGGGTGGAATGAGCAGTTCTTC
cdr3_aa: CASSLGGGGWNEQFF

clone_size: NA
d_call: NA
v_call: TRBV5-1
j_call: TRBJ1-1
cdr3_nt: TGCGCCAGCAGCTTGGGAGGAGGCAAATCTGAAGCTTTCTTT
cdr3_aa: CASSLGGGKSEAFF

clone_size: NA
d_call: NA
v_call: TRBV7-2
j_call: TRBJ2-1
cdr3_nt: TGTGCCAGCAGCTTAGTGGCACAGCTACTGGATGAGCAGTTCTTC
cdr3_aa: CASSLVAQLLDEQFF

clone_size: NA
d_call: TRBD1
v_call: TRBV19
j_call: TRBJ1-1
cdr3_nt: TGTGCCAGTAGCATGAGAGCGGGGACAGGGGGCGGCACTGAAGCTTTCTTT
cdr3_aa: CASSMRAGTGGGTEAFF

clone_size: NA
d_call: TRBD2
v_call: TRBV7-3
j_call: TRBJ2-5
cdr3_nt: TGTGCCAGCAGCCGGACTAGCGGCGTGGGAGAGACCCAGTACTTC
cdr3_aa: CASSRTSGVGETQYF

clone_size: few
d_call: NA
v_call: TRBV21-1
j_call: TRBJ2-7
cdr3_nt: TGTGCCAGCAGCAACGACGGGACTAGCGGTAAATCCTACGAGCAGTACTTC
cdr3_aa: CASSNDGTSGKSYEQYF

clone_size: few
d_call: NA
v_call: TRBV5-1
j_call: TRBJ1-1
cdr3_nt: TGCGCCAGCAGCTTTGAACACCAGAACACTGAAGCTTTCTTT
cdr3_aa: CASSFEHQNTEAFF

clone_size: NA
d_call: TRBD1
v_call: TRBV27
j_call: TRBJ2-7
cdr3_nt: TGTGCCAGCAGTTTATGGGACAGATCCTACGAGCAGTACTTC
cdr3_aa: CASSLWDRSYEQYF

clone_size: once
d_call: NA
v_call: TRBV6-1
j_call: TRBJ1-5
cdr3_nt: TGTGCCAGCAGCGCACAGGGTTACGGCAATCAGCCCCAGCATTTT
cdr3_aa: CASSAQGYGNQPQHF

clone_size: once
d_call: TRBD1
v_call: TRBV7-6
j_call: TRBJ1-4
cdr3_nt: TGTGCCAGCAGCTTAGCGGGGACAGGGGTGAATGAAAAACTGTTTTTT
cdr3_aa: CASSLAGTGVNEKLFF

clone_size: once
d_call: NA
v_call: TRBV5-5
j_call: TRBJ1-2
cdr3_nt: TGTGCCAGCAGCTCAGCGAGATCTAACTATGGCTACACCTTC
cdr3_aa: CASSSARSNYGYTF

clone_size: NA
d_call: TRBD1
v_call: TRBV6-5
j_call: TRBJ1-2
cdr3_nt: TGTGCCAGCAGTTACTCCTTAGGGACAGGGGGCGGCTACACCTTC
cdr3_aa: CASSYSLGTGGGYTF

clone_size: NA
d_call: TRBD1
v_call: TRBV19
j_call: TRBJ1-1
cdr3_nt: TGTGCCAGCCAAATAAAGGACAGGGTCGCTGACGCTTTCTTT
cdr3_aa: CASQIKDRVADAFF

clone_size: NA
d_call: NA
v_call: TRBV18
j_call: TRBJ2-7
cdr3_nt: TGTGCCAGCTCACCGTGGACACTATCCCCCGAGCAGTACTTC
cdr3_aa: CASSPWTLSPEQYF

clone_size: NA
d_call: NA
v_call: TRBV6-1
j_call: TRBJ1-5
cdr3_nt: TGTGCCAGCAGTGAAGCGACCTACGGAGGGAGGCAGCCCCAGCATTTT
cdr3_aa: CASSEATYGGRQPQHF

clone_size: NA
d_call: NA
v_call: TRBV7-2
j_call: TRBJ1-4
cdr3_nt: TGTGCCAGCAGCTTGCGGTTTGAGGAAAAACTGTTTTTT
cdr3_aa: CASSLRFEEKLFF

clone_size: NA
d_call: TRBD2
v_call: TRBV5-3
j_call: TRBJ2-1
cdr3_nt: TGTGCCAGAAGCCTTCGTGGGCGGGGGGTTTACAATGAGCAGTTCTTC
cdr3_aa: CARSLRGRGVYNEQFF

clone_size: few
d_call: TRBD1
v_call: TRBV2
j_call: TRBJ2-1
cdr3_nt: TGTGCCAGCAGCACCGCGAGACAGGGCTCCTACAATGAGCAGTTCTTC
cdr3_aa: CASSTARQGSYNEQFF

clone_size: once
d_call: NA
v_call: TRBV1
j_call: TRBJ2-5
cdr3_nt: TGCACCAGCAGCCAAAAGGGACTCAAAGAGACCCAGTACTTC
cdr3_aa: CTSSQKGLKETQYF

clone_size: few
d_call: TRBD2
v_call: TRBV5-1
j_call: TRBJ2-3
cdr3_nt: TGCGCCAGCAGCGGTAGCGGGGGGGACCCTAGCACAGATACGCAGTATTTT
cdr3_aa: CASSGSGGDPSTDTQYF

clone_size: NA
d_call: TRBD1
v_call: TRBV7-9
j_call: TRBJ1-1
cdr3_nt: TGTGCCAGCAGCTCCCCGACAGGGGGGAACACTGAAGCTTTCTTT
cdr3_aa: CASSSPTGGNTEAFF

clone_size: NA
d_call: NA
v_call: TRBV19
j_call: TRBJ2-5
cdr3_nt: TGTGCCAGTAGTATAGACAACTACGAGACCCAGTACTTC
cdr3_aa: CASSIDNYETQYF

clone_size: NA
d_call: TRBD1
v_call: TRBV9
j_call: TRBJ1-1
cdr3_nt: TGTGCCAGCAGCAGCCAAGCGACAGGGAATACTGAAGCTTTCTTT
cdr3_aa: CASSSQATGNTEAFF

clone_size: NA
d_call: NA
v_call: TRBV7-2
j_call: TRBJ1-1
cdr3_nt: TGTGCCAGCAGCTCCGCGGCGGGGGGAACGACTGAAGCTTTCTTT
cdr3_aa: CASSSAAGGTTEAFF

clone_size: NA
d_call: TRBD2
v_call: TRBV27
j_call: TRBJ2-3
cdr3_nt: TGTGCCAGCAGTTTATCGGGACTACTTTCCACAGATACGCAGTATTTT
cdr3_aa: CASSLSGLLSTDTQYF

clone_size: NA
d_call: NA
v_call: TRBV5-5
j_call: TRBJ1-2
cdr3_nt: TGTGCCAGCAGCCGGTACAGTGAGGGCTACACCTTC
cdr3_aa: CASSRYSEGYTF

clone_size: NA
d_call: TRBD1
v_call: TRBV5-4
j_call: TRBJ2-7
cdr3_nt: TGTGCCAGCAGCTCGAAAGACAGGGCCTACGAGCAGTACTTC
cdr3_aa: CASSSKDRAYEQYF

clone_size: NA
d_call: TRBD1
v_call: TRBV5-4
j_call: TRBJ2-7
cdr3_nt: TGTGCCAGCAGCTCACAGGGGGCTCGAGAGTACTTC
cdr3_aa: CASSSQGAREYF

clone_size: NA
d_call: NA
v_call: TRBV4-3
j_call: TRBJ1-2
cdr3_nt: TGCGCCAGCAGCCAAGAGGTCGGAGACTATGGCCACACCTTC
cdr3_aa: CASSQEVGDYGHTF

clone_size: NA
d_call: TRBD1
v_call: TRBV9
j_call: TRBJ1-2
cdr3_nt: TGTGCCAGCAGCAACCAACAGGGGGCGTCTGGCTACACCTTC
cdr3_aa: CASSNQQGASGYTF

clone_size: NA
d_call: NA
v_call: TRBV2
j_call: TRBJ2-3
cdr3_nt: TGTGCCAGCAGGAGCTACACAGATACGCAGTATTTT
cdr3_aa: CASRSYTDTQYF

clone_size: few
d_call: TRBD1
v_call: TRBV7-2
j_call: TRBJ1-2
cdr3_nt: TGTGCCAGCAGCCCCAACCCCCTTGACAGGGTTAGGTTTGGCTACACCTTC
cdr3_aa: CASSPNPLDRVRFGYTF

clone_size: few
d_call: TRBD1
v_call: TRBV11-3
j_call: TRBJ2-2
cdr3_nt: TGTGCCAGCAGCCCCCGACAGGGGCGGAACACCGGGGAGCTGTTTTTT
cdr3_aa: CASSPRQGRNTGELFF

clone_size: NA
d_call: TRBD2
v_call: TRBV9
j_call: TRBJ2-5
cdr3_nt: TGTGCCAGCAGCGTACTGCTAGCGGGGAGTTTGGAGACCCAGTACTTC
cdr3_aa: CASSVLLAGSLETQYF